This TCR beta chain was identified in a study of Graves' ophthalmopathy and Graves' hyperthyroidism. TCR beta CDR3 amplification used RNA transcripts. First-round RT-PCR with HTBI primers preceded a second-round multiplex PCR. TCRdb ran MiXCR on the multiplex PCR reads and lists one entry per CDR3 protein. The sample includes about 740,000 distinct CDR3 sequences, 35% to 50% of them seen just once. The CDR3 runs to 16 residues. CDR1 is WSHSY, CDR2 SAAADI, per germline. Trimming took off 0 bases at V and 2 bases at J, with 11 bases between the two ends. The source of this sequence is an adult man with Graves' ophthalmopathy. J is TRBJ1-3 and V is TRBV10-2; weak D call: TRBD1 (5 bases). The sample taken for sequencing was peripheral blood. The CDR3 DNA reads as TGCGCCAGCAGTGAGTCGGGCAGGGTCCCTGGAAACACCATATATTTT. Amino acids: CASSESGRVPGNTIYF.